The rows below give T cell receptor beta chains drawn from one sample of a study of ipilimumab plus nivolumab after autologous stem cell transplantation. Clones were sequenced by immunoSEQ multiplex PCR, and TCRdb holds only the in-frame ones, with some missing. The sample holds around 23,000 clones, roughly four fifths seen once. The material was PBMCs, obtained in a trial of ipilimumab plus nivolumab as post-transplant consolidation. These receptors were collected from a male donor with diffuse large B-cell lymphoma. Both conserved end residues are trimmed from each CDR3. The order of the fields is CDR3 protein, V gene, clone size. The listing skips clone size in some rows; elsewhere it reads once, few, many or a size class.

CDR3 protein: ASSTGTGGSLPGELF; V gene: TRBV11-2; clone size: once
CDR3 protein: ASSRSGQGNEPQH; V gene: TRBV5-1; clone size: .
CDR3 protein: ASSQGARNSPLH; V gene: TRBV4-1; clone size: .
CDR3 protein: ATRTGSTDTQY; V gene: TRBV21-1; clone size: .
CDR3 protein: ASSPYGDEQY; V gene: TRBV7-3; clone size: few
CDR3 protein: AIADREGVNTEAF; V gene: TRBV10-3; clone size: .
CDR3 protein: ASSQLSGELF; V gene: TRBV4-1; clone size: .
CDR3 protein: AWSTWDREIYGYT; V gene: TRBV30; clone size: few
CDR3 protein: ASSLTGSYNEQF; V gene: TRBV7-8; clone size: once
CDR3 protein: ASSRGQGGEAF; V gene: TRBV6-5; clone size: .
CDR3 protein: ASSLQTNEQF; V gene: TRBV11-1; clone size: .
CDR3 protein: ASTLAGQGNYGYT; V gene: TRBV19; clone size: .
CDR3 protein: ASSPIGGISNYGYT; V gene: TRBV27; clone size: .
CDR3 protein: ASSFAGGGTDTQY; V gene: TRBV5-4; clone size: .
CDR3 protein: ASSILWEDTQY; V gene: TRBV19; clone size: .
CDR3 protein: ASSLDLGGYT; V gene: TRBV7-9; clone size: .
CDR3 protein: SVEDPRWGGYT; V gene: TRBV29-1; clone size: medium-sized
CDR3 protein: ASKGTDHFGYT; V gene: TRBV19; clone size: .
CDR3 protein: ASSQSIGNNEQF; V gene: TRBV4-1; clone size: medium-sized
CDR3 protein: ASSLSRRGNTEAF; V gene: TRBV27; clone size: .
CDR3 protein: ASSVGKTAVGELF; V gene: TRBV9; clone size: .
CDR3 protein: ASSMTSGKINEQF; V gene: TRBV9; clone size: once
CDR3 protein: ASSPHRQGITYEQY; V gene: TRBV27; clone size: .
CDR3 protein: ASSPIAAQRGNEQF; V gene: TRBV7-3; clone size: .
CDR3 protein: ASSFGRWSGGLDTQY; V gene: TRBV5-1; clone size: once
CDR3 protein: ASSHQDSRETQY; V gene: TRBV16; clone size: .
CDR3 protein: ASSLGQGWTEAF; V gene: TRBV7-9; clone size: once
CDR3 protein: SGLFNTGELF; V gene: TRBV29-1; clone size: .
CDR3 protein: ASSLGSSQETQY; V gene: TRBV5-4; clone size: .
CDR3 protein: ASSRGRDQPQH; V gene: TRBV19; clone size: .
CDR3 protein: ASSQLAGGDTDTQY; V gene: TRBV5-1; clone size: .
CDR3 protein: ASSVGAGDTQY; V gene: TRBV25-1; clone size: .
CDR3 protein: ASSPGRLNTEAF; V gene: TRBV6-5; clone size: .
CDR3 protein: SVLAGETQY; V gene: TRBV29-1; clone size: .
CDR3 protein: AWSVRARETQY; V gene: TRBV30; clone size: .
CDR3 protein: ASSLVQNQPQH; V gene: TRBV5-8; clone size: .